This TCR beta chain was captured in a study of blood T cell repertoires in COVID-19. Background on the study: From T cells, B-cell-depleted T cells, or PBMCs came the material, which was cDNA or gDNA.

Per germline, CDR1 SSHAT and CDR2 FNYEAQ (reference sequence). The J segment lost 2 bases and the V segment lost 4 bases, leaving 8 bases of the junction unmatched. The CDR3 covers 17 residues. Across about two dozen US areas, participants ranged in age from roughly 18 to 95 years. Participants reported their clinical history, and cohort assignment relied on those reports. In the original analysis: The authors estimated nucleated cell counts from reference gene primer amplification. TCRdb's table, derived via immunoSEQ multiplex PCR, lists solely in-frame clones and lacks some. That table furnishes V, J and clone size, whereas the DNA furnished D and trimming. The sample has about 220,000 clones, roughly 80% seen once.

The chain is built from TRBV7-7 and TRBJ2-3; TRBD2 matches 11 bases. The sequencing sample was made of PBMCs or T cells enriched from blood (not recorded which). The receptor comes from a woman between 35 and 50 years old with acute COVID-19. CDR3 in amino acids: CASSSSPLAGVTDTQYF. CDR3 coding DNA: TGTGCCAGCAGCTCCTCACCACTAGCGGGGGTCACAGATACGCAGTATTTT. Full variable domain (outside the CDR3, taken from reference TRBV7-7 and TRBJ2-3): GAGVSQSPRYKVTKRGQDVTLRCDPISSHATLYWYQQALGQGPEFLTYFNYEAQPDKSGLPSDRFSAERPEGSISTLTIQRTEQRDSAMYRCASSSSPLAGVTDTQYFGPGTRLTVL.